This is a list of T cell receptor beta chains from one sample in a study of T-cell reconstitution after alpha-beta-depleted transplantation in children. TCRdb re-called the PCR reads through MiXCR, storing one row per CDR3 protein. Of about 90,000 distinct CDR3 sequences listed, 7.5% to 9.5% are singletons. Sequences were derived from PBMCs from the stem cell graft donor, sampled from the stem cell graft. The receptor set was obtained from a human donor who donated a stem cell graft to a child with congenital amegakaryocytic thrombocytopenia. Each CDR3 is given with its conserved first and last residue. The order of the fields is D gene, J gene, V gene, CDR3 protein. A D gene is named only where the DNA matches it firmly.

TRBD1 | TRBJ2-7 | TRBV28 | CASSFWGQGGEQYF
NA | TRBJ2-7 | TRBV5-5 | CASSYRASYEQYF
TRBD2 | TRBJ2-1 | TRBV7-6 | CASSPAWRESSYNEQFF
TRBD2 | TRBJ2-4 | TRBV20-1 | CSASRLAGNIQYF
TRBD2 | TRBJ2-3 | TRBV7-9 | CASSFGTSITDTQYF
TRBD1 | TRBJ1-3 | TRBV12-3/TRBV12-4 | CASSSWTGGSSGNTIYF
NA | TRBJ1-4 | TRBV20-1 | CSAISGVNEKLFF
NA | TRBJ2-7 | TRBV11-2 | CASSSPPTGTYEQYF
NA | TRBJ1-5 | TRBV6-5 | CASSYSKTANQPQHF
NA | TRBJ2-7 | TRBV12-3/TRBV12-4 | CASSPFGLEQYF
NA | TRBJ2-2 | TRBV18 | CASSTGTNTGELFF
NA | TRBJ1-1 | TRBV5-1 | CASSLGGTKNTEAFF
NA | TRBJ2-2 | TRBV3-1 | CASSQVPTELFF
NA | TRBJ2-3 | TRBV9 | CASSVDTGWGTDTQYF
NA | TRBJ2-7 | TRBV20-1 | CSARTTARGHSYGQYF
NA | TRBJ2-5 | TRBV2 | CASSEEGTQYF
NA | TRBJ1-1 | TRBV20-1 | CSAELQGTEAFF
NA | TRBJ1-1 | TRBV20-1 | CRAQQDGTEAFF
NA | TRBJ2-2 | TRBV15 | CATSRDKGGSGELFF
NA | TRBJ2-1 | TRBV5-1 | CASSTTGTDEQFF
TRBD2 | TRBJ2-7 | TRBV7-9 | CASSPGLAGLQYF
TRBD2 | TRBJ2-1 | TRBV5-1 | CASIEVGLAGYERSNEQFF
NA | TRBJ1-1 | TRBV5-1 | CASKGGNGGNTEAFF
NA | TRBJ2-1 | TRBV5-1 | CASTTDEVIRFF
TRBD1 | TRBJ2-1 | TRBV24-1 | CATSAHSGTGTFNEQFF
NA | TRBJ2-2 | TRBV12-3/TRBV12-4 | CASHLLIGGPKNTGELFF
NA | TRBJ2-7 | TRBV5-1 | CASSLLQDGSYEQYF
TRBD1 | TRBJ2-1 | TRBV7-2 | CASRSGTVYNEQFF
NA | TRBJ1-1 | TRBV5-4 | CASSPEVRTEAFF
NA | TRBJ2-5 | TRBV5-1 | CASSLTGALQETQYF
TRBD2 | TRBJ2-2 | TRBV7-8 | CASSLATGTTIYTGELFF
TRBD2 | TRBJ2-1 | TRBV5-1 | CASSLDSGGFYNEQFF
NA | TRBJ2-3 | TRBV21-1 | CASLPLKADTQYF
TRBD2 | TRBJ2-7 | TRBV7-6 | CASSPWVSGGGEQYF
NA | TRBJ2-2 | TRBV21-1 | CARRESGGTGELFF
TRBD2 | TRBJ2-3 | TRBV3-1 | CASSQAGGTSDTQYF
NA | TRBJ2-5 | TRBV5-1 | CASSFGRKGVPETQYF
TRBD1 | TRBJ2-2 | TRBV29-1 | CSHGQAASGELFF
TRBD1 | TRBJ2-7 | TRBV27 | CASSLVGTEGTYEQYF
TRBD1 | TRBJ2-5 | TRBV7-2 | CASSRAGTGGSKTQYF
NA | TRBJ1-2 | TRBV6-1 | CATNRGGGGGYTF
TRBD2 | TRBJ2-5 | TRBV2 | CASILAAGETQYF